The text below deals with one T cell receptor (beta chain). What it binds is not known. The sample comes from a study of Graves' ophthalmopathy and Graves' hyperthyroidism. The germline V gene has CDR1 MNHEY and CDR2 SVGAGI. V was clipped by 4 bases and J by 3 bases; unmatched bases: 4. The CDR3 has 14 residues. Study conclusions and caveats: Most clonotypes expanded in thyroid above 0.001 frequency were present in blood too.

Using RNA transcripts, the TCR beta CDR3 regions were amplified. First-round RT-PCR employed HTBI primers, with a second-round multiplex PCR after it. TCRdb redid the calling of the multiplex PCR reads with MiXCR, one entry per CDR3 protein. The sample includes 200,000 to 300,000 distinct CDR3 sequences, 45% of them seen just once. The specimen sequenced was peripheral blood. This TCR was sampled from an adult man with Graves' ophthalmopathy. The V gene is TRBV6-5, the J gene TRBJ2-7; TRBD1 agrees at 9 bases. The CDR3 loop is CASSLDRGDYEQYF. The CDR3 DNA sequence: TGTGCCAGCAGTTTGGACAGGGGAGACTACGAGCAGTACTTC.